This T cell receptor (beta chain) appears in the sequencing data of a study of blood T cells in healthy people across ages. General study results and limits: Compared with aged donors, long-lived donors showed fewer expanded clones, suggesting selection. PBMCs left unsorted prevented a conclusive naive versus antigen-experienced comparison. Samples with more naive T cells showed higher observed beta diversity.

A second roughly 6 to 11 cycle PCR used barcoded and J-beta primers. The template-switch adaptor was a 5' adaptor with 12 random nucleotides. It tagged each cDNA molecule. TCRdb redid the calling of the 5' RACE reads with MiXCR, one entry per CDR3 protein. This sample has more than 1,400,000 distinct CDR3 sequences; approximately 42% occur once, and the top ten carry 7% to 9.5%. Only a few counts were recorded for this clonotype. Its antigen remains unknown. One junction end does not reproduce the germline sequence, and a read error may be involved. This CDR3 has 13 amino acids. Germline-derived CDR1 and CDR2 are SNHLY and FYNNEI.

Sequencing was performed on blood. The genes are TRBV2 and TRBJ2-4, with a tentative D call TRBD2 (6 bases). The clonotype comes from a woman between 18 and 29 years old in good health. The CDR3 region has the DNA TGTGCCAGCGCGACTACTAGCAAATACATTCAGTACTTC. Translated, it gives CASATTSKYIQYF.